This T cell receptor (beta chain) was captured by sequencing in a study of control samples from healthy donors and cancer patients. This CDR3 has 16 amino acids. CDR1 is SGHAT and CDR2 is FQNNGV in the germline V gene. Trimming left V 1 base short and J 3 bases short, with 13 bases between. This table comes from immunoSEQ multiplex PCR, and its TCRdb copy is limited to in-frame clones, with some not included. The sample lists 20,000 to 30,000 clones; approximately 90% were seen once. The genes are TRBV11-2 and TRBJ2-1; D possibly corresponds to TRBD1 (7 bases). Input material: PBMCs. The source of this sequence is a man between 45 and 60 years old with lung cancer. The CDR3 here is CASSLGGAGGYNEQFF. Written as DNA, the CDR3 is TGTGCCAGCAGCTTAGGGGGGGCAGGGGGCTACAATGAGCAGTTCTTC.